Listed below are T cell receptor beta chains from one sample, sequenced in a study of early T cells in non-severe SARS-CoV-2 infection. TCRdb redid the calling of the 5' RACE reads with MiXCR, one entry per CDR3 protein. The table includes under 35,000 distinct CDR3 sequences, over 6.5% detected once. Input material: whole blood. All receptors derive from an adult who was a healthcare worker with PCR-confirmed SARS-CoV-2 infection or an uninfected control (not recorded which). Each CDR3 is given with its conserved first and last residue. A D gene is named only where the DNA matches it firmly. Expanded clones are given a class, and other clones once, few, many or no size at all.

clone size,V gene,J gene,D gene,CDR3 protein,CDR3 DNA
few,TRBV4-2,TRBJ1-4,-,CASSLLAEKLFF,TGTGCCAGCAGCCTCCTAGCCGAAAAACTGTTTTTT
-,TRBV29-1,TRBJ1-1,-,CSGGNEAFF,TGCAGCGGGGGTAACGAAGCTTTCTTT
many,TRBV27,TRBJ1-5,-,CASSKRGRNQPQHF,TGTGCCAGCTCAAAGAGAGGCCGCAATCAGCCCCAGCATTTT
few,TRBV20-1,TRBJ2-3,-,CSAVPGATDTQYF,TGCAGTGCTGTACCAGGCGCCACAGATACGCAGTATTTT
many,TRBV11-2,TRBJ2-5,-,CASSRGQETQYF,TGTGCCAGCAGCCGCGGCCAAGAGACCCAGTACTTC
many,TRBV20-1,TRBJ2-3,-,CSATRLVHSTDTQYF,TGCAGTGCTACTAGACTAGTTCATAGCACAGATACGCAGTATTTT
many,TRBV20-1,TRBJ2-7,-,CSASLQVLLYEQYF,TGCAGTGCTAGTCTACAGGTACTACTCTACGAGCAGTACTTC
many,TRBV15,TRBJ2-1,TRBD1,CATSLLGQGAVNEQFF,TGTGCCACCAGCTTACTCGGACAGGGGGCTGTAAATGAGCAGTTCTTC
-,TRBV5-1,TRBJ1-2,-,CASSSRQGSYGYTF,TGCGCCAGCTCATCTCGCCAGGGTAGCTATGGCTACACCTTC
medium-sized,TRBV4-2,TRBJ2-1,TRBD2,CASSPRETTSRGQFF,TGTGCCAGCAGTCCAAGAGAGACGACTAGCCGCGGACAGTTCTTC
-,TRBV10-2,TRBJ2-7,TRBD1,CASRGTGTYEQYF,TGCGCCAGCCGTGGGACAGGGACCTACGAGCAGTACTTC
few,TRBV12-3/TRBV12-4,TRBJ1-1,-,CASSLISEAFF,TGTGCCAGCAGTTTGATTAGTGAAGCTTTCTTT
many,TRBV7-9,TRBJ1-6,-,CASSTHGADSPLHF,TGTGCCAGCAGTACTCACGGGGCTGATTCACCCCTCCACTTT
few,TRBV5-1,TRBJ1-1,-,CASSLAGETAEAFF,TGCGCCAGCAGCTTGGCCGGGGAGACAGCTGAAGCTTTCTTT
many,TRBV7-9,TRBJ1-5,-,CASSPEANQPQHF,TGTGCCAGCAGCCCCGAGGCAAATCAGCCCCAGCATTTT
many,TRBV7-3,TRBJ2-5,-,CASSSGPSGETQYF,TGTGCCAGCAGCTCGGGACCGTCGGGGGAGACCCAGTACTTC
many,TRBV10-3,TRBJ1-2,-,CAISWTENYGYTF,TGTGCCATCAGCTGGACAGAAAACTATGGCTACACCTTC
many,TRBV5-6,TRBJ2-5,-,CASSLGYQETQYF,TGTGCCAGCAGCTTAGGCTACCAAGAGACCCAGTACTTC
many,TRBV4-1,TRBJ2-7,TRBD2,CASSQDGTSGSRDEQYF,TGCGCCAGCAGCCAAGATGGGACTAGCGGGAGTAGAGACGAGCAGTACTTC
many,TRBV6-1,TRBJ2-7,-,CASNIKQGDEQYF,TGTGCCAGCAACATTAAACAGGGCGACGAGCAGTACTTC
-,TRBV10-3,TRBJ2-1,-,CAIRSQSPPDEQFF,TGTGCCATCAGGAGCCAGTCACCGCCCGATGAGCAGTTCTTC
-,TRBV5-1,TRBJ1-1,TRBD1,CASSRETGTLTPLNTEAFF,TGCGCCAGCAGCCGGGAGACAGGGACCCTCACCCCATTGAACACTGAAGCTTTCTTT
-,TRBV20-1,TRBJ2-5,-,CSAPVVRGSLEETQYF,TGCAGTGCTCCCGTTGTGCGGGGTTCTCTCGAGGAGACCCAGTACTTC
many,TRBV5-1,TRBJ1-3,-,CASSVDADSGNTIYF,TGCGCCAGCAGCGTCGACGCAGACTCTGGAAACACCATATATTTT
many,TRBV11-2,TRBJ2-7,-,CASSLDTASLHEQYF,TGTGCCAGCAGCTTAGATACCGCAAGCCTCCACGAGCAGTACTTC
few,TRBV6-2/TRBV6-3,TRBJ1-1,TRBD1,CASSYSTGQGANTEAFF,TGTGCCAGCAGTTACTCGACCGGACAGGGGGCTAACACTGAAGCTTTCTTT
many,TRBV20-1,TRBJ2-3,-,CSARADLSPDTQYF,TGCAGTGCCCGGGCGGACCTTTCCCCAGATACGCAGTATTTT
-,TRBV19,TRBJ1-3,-,CASLTASGNTIYF,TGTGCCAGTCTAACAGCCTCTGGAAACACCATATATTTT
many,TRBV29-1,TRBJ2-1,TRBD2,CSVEDNGRVYNEQFF,TGCAGCGTTGAAGATAACGGGAGGGTATACAATGAGCAGTTCTTC
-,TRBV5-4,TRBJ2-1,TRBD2,CASSPGLAGAGSYNEQFF,TGTGCCAGCAGCCCGGGACTAGCGGGCGCCGGCTCCTACAATGAGCAGTTCTTC
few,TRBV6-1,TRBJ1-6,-,CASSELAVVMDSPLHF,TGTGCCAGCAGTGAATTGGCTGTGGTTATGGATTCACCCCTCCACTTT
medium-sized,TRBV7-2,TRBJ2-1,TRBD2,CASSPGLAYNEQFF,TGTGCCAGCAGCCCTGGACTAGCCTACAATGAGCAGTTCTTC
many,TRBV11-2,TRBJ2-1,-,CASSLDPHSSYNEQFF,TGTGCCAGCAGCTTAGATCCCCACAGCTCCTACAATGAGCAGTTCTTC
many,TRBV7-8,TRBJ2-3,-,CASSSSRDTQYF,TGTGCCAGCAGCTCTTCTAGGGATACGCAGTATTTT
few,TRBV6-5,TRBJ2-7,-,CASSYTGTNYGQYF,TGTGCCAGCAGTTACACCGGGACCAACTACGGGCAGTACTTC
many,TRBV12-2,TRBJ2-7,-,CASRLKRSGRTSYEQYF,TGTGCAAGTCGCTTAAAAAGGTCAGGCCGAACCTCCTACGAGCAGTACTTC
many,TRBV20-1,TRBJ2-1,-,CSAVLTRSSYNEQFF,TGCAGTGCTGTTCTTACTAGAAGCTCCTACAATGAGCAGTTCTTC
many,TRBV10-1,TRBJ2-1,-,CASSESLDRGNEQFF,TGCGCCAGCAGTGAGTCCTTGGACCGTGGGAATGAGCAGTTCTTC
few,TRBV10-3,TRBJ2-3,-,CASGVTDTQYF,TGTGCCTCGGGAGTTACAGATACGCAGTATTTT
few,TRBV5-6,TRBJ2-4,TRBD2,CASSLGAGVSKNIQYF,TGTGCCAGCAGCTTGGGAGCGGGAGTTTCCAAAAACATTCAGTACTTC
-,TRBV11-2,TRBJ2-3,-,CASSLDGGFGGTQYF,TGTGCCAGCAGCTTAGATGGGGGTTTCGGCGGGACGCAGTATTTT
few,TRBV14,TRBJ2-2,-,CASSQVAGWTGELFF,TGTGCCAGCAGCCAAGTGGCAGGATGGACCGGGGAGCTGTTTTTT
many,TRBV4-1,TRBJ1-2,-,CASSQEGGYGYTF,TGCGCCAGCAGCCAAGAAGGGGGCTATGGCTACACCTTC
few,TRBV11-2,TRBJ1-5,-,CASSSRLNTQPQHF,TGTGCCAGCAGCTCCCGCCTGAACACTCAGCCCCAGCATTTT
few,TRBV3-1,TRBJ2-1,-,CASSQDLADSYNEQFF,TGTGCCAGCAGCCAAGATTTGGCGGATTCCTACAATGAGCAGTTCTTC
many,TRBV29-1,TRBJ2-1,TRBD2,CSVIPGLAGVNEQFF,TGCAGCGTTATCCCCGGACTAGCGGGAGTTAATGAGCAGTTCTTC
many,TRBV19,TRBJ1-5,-,CASSIRQVGDQPQHF,TGTGCCAGTAGTATACGGCAGGTTGGAGATCAGCCCCAGCATTTT
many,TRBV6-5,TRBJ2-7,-,CASRLNHEQYF,TGTGCCAGCAGGCTGAATCACGAGCAGTACTTC
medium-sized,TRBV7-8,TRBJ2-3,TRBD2,CASSPRTSLSTDTQYF,TGTGCCAGCAGCCCGAGGACTAGCCTTAGCACAGATACGCAGTATTTT
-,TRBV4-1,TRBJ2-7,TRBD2,CASSQVSGGEQYF,TGCGCCAGCAGCCAAGTTAGCGGGGGCGAGCAGTACTTC